This T cell receptor (beta chain) is from a study of T cells in Graves' hyperthyroidism and ophthalmopathy. Germline lookup yields CDR1 SQVTM and CDR2 ANQGSEA. The CDR3 has 13 amino acids, counting both end residues. RNA transcripts gave rise to amplified TCR beta CDR3 regions. First-round RT-PCR of the TCR CDR3 relied on the HTBI primer set. TCRdb processed the multiplex PCR reads anew with MiXCR; each CDR3 protein has one entry. The sample has hundreds of thousands of distinct CDR3 sequences, around 42% seen once. About this clonotype: Because the CDR3's place on the DNA is in doubt, the DNA is left out and the CDR3 is given as listed by TCRdb.

The chain uses TRBV29-1 and TRBJ2-5. This receptor was identified in a young woman with Graves' hyperthyroidism. Sequencing was performed on peripheral blood or thyroid tissue (not recorded which). CDR3 sequence: CSVDGYTFGTRYF.